This T cell receptor beta chain appears in the sequencing data of a study of T-cell reconstitution after alpha-beta-depleted transplantation in children. Study results and caveats: Diversity of TCRbeta at day 60 was high in some patients, arising from surviving recipient T cells and thymic progenitors. Expanded graft clones numbering several hundred reportedly gave rise to alpha-beta T cells about two months after transplant. Newly produced T cells mostly provided counts and TCRbeta diversity after one year, as hyperexpanded clones declined.

This clonotype was picked up many times. Its cognate antigen is unknown. Germline V gives CDR1 MNHEY, CDR2 SMNVEV (reference sequence). Trimming removed 5 bases at V and 8 bases at J, with 15 bases between. This CDR3 has 14 amino acids. Preparing the TCRbeta library involved the use of unique molecular identifiers. TCRdb itself ran the PCR reads through MiXCR, one entry per CDR3 protein. The sample carries almost 500,000 distinct CDR3 sequences, about 10% recorded once. This clonotype was sampled from a child under 10 years old with inherited bone marrow failure, due to receive a stem cell transplant. The chain carries TRBV27 and TRBJ1-4, with unresolved D. Specimen: PBMCs, collected before TCRalphabeta/CD19-depleted stem cell transplant. The CDR3 sequence is CASSTTLGVEKLFF. DNA of the CDR3: TGTGCCAGCAGTACCACTCTTGGGGTCGAAAAACTGTTTTTT.